This T cell receptor (beta chain) was captured in a study of T cells in Graves' hyperthyroidism and ophthalmopathy. RNA transcripts yielded amplified TCR beta CDR3 regions. The HTBI primer set was used in a first-round RT-PCR of the TCR CDR3. TCRdb reprocessed the multiplex PCR reads via MiXCR and lists one record per CDR3 protein. The table includes more than 500,000 distinct CDR3 sequences, roughly 14% detected once. Trimming removed 5 bases from V and 0 bases from J, with 8 bases in between. This CDR3 has 14 residues. Germline values: CDR1 SGHRS, CDR2 YFSETQ. Enrolled ophthalmopathy patients presented with a Clinical Activity Score of at least 3, a NOSPECS grade of at least 4, and disease duration under 3 months. Source material for PBMCs was around 10 ml fresh peripheral blood. In its sample, this clonotype was seen many times.

The gene calls are TRBV5-1 and TRBJ2-2; D ambiguous. The material sequenced was blood. The sequence was obtained from a woman in her forties with Graves' ophthalmopathy. The CDR3: CASRESANTGELFF. CDR3 in DNA: TGCGCCAGCAGGGAGAGCGCGAACACCGGGGAGCTGTTTTTT.